The source of this T cell receptor (beta chain) is a study of blood T cell repertoires in COVID-19. Study as a whole: Sources were T cells, B-cell-depleted T cells, or PBMCs; the material itself was cDNA or gDNA.

Germline CDR1 MNHEY, CDR2 SMNVEV (reference sequence). The germline V and J ends were trimmed by 5 bases and 0 bases, with 11 bases remaining between them. The CDR3 is 15 amino acids. Repertoires were generated with immunoSEQ multiplex PCR, while TCRdb's copy carries only in-frame clones and drops some. The sample carries 200,000 to 300,000 clones, approximately 84% recorded once. The chain employs TRBV27 and TRBJ2-4; the D is unclear. The sequence was collected from a middle-aged man who had recovered from COVID-19. Sequenced sample: PBMCs or T cells enriched from blood (not recorded which). For the CDR3, the DNA is TGTGCCAGCAGTGTTAGCCCTGTAGCCAAAAACATTCAGTACTTC. Its protein is CASSVSPVAKNIQYF.